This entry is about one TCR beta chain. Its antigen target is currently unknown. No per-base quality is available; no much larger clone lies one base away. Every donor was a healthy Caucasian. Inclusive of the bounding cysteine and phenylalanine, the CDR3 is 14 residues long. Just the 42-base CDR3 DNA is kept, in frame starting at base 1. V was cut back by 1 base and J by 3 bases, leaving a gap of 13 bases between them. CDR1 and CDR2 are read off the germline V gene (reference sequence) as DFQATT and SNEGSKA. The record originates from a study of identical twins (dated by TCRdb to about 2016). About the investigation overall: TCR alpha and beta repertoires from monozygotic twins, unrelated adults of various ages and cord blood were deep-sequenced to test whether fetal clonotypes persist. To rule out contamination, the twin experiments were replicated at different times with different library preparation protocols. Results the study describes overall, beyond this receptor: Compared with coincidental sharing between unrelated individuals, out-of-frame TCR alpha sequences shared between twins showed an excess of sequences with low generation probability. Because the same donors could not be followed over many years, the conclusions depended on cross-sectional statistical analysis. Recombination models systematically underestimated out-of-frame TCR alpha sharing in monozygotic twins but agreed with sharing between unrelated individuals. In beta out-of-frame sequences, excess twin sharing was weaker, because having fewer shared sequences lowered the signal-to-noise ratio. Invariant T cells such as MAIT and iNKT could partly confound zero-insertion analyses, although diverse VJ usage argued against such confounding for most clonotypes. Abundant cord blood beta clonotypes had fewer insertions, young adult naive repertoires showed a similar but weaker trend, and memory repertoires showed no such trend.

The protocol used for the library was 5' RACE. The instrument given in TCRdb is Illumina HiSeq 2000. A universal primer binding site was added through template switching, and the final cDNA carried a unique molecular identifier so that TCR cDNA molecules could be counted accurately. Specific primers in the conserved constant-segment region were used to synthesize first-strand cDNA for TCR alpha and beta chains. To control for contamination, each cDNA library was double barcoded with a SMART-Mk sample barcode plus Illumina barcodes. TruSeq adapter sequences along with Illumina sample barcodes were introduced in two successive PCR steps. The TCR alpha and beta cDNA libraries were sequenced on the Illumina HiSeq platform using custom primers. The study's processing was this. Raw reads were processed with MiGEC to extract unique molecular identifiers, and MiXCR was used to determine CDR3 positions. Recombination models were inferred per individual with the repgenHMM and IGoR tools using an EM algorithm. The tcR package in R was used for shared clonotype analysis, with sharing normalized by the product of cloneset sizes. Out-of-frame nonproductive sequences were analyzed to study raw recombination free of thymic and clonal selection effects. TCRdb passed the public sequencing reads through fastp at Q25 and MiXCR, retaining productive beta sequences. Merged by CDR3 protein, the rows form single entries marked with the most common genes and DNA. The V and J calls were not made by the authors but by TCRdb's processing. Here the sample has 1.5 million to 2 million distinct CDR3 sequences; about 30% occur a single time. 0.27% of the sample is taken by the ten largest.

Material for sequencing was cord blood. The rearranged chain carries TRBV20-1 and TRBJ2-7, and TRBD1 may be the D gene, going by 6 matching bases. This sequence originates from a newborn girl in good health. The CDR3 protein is CSARVTGSDYEQYF. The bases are TGCAGTGCTAGAGTCACAGGGTCAGACTACGAGCAGTACTTC.